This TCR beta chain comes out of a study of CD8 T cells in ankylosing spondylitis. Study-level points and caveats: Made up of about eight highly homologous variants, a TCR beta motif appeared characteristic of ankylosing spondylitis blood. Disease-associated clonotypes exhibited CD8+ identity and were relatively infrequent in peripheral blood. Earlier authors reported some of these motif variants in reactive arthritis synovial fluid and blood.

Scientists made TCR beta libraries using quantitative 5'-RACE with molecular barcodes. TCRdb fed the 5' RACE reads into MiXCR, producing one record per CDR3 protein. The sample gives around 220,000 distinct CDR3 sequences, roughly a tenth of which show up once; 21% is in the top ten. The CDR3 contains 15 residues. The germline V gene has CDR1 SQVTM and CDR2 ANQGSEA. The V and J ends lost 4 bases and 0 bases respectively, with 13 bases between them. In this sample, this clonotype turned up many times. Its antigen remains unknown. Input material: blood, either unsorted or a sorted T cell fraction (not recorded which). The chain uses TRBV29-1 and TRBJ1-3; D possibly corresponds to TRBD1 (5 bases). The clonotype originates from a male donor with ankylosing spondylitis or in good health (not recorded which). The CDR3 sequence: CSVVVGRNSGNTIYF. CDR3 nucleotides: TGCAGCGTTGTGGTGGGACGGAACTCTGGAAACACCATATATTTT.